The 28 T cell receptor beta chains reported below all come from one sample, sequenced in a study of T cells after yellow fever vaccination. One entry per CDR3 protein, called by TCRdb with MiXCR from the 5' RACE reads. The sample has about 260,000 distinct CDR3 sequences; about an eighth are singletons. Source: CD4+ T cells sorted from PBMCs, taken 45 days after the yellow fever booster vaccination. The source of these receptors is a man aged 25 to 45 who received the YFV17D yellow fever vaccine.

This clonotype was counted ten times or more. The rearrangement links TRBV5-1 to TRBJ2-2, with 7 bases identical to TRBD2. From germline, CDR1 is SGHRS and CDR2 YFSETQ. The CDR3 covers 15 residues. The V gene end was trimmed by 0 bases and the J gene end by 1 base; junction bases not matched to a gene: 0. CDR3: CASSLVAGNTGELFF. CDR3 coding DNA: TGCGCCAGCAGCTTGGTAGCGGGGAACACCGGGGAGCTGTTTTTT.

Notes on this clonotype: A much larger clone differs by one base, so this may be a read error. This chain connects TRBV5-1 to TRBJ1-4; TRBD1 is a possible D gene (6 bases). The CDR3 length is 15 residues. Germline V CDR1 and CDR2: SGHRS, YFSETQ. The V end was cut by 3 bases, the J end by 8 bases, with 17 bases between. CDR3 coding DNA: TGCGCCAGCAGCTCGTTCCCGGGCCAGGGGGAAAAACTGTTTTTT. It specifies CASSSFPGQGEKLFF.

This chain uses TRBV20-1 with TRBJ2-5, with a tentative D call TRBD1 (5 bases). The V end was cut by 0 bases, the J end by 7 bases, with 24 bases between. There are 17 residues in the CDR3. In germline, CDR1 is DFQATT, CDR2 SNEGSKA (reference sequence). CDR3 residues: CSARDTQKGPGFGTQYF. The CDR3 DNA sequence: TGCAGTGCTAGAGATACTCAAAAGGGCCCAGGGTTTGGGACCCAGTACTTC.

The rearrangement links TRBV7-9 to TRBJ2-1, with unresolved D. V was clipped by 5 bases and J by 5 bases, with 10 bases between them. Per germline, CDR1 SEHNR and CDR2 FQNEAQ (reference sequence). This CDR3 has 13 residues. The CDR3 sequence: CASSPRPDNEQFF. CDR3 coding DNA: TGTGCCAGCAGCCCCCGCCCGGACAATGAGCAGTTCTTC.

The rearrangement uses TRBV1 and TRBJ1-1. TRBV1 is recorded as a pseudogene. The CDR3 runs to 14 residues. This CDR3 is CTSSPKTKGTEAFF. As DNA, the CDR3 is TGCACCAGCAGCCCAAAAACTAAGGGCACTGAAGCTTTCTTT.

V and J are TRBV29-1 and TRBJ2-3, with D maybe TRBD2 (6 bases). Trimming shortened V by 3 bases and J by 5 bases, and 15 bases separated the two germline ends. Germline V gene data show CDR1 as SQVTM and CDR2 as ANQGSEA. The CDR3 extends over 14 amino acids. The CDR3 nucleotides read TGCAGCGTTGATGGAGGGCGGATGGGAGATACGCAGTATTTT. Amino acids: CSVDGGRMGDTQYF.

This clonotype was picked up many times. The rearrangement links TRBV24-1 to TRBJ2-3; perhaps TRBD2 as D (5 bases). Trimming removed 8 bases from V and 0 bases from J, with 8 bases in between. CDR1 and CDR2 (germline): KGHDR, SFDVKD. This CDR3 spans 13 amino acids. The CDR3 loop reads CATNGGSTDTQYF. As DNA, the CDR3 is TGTGCCACCAACGGCGGGAGCACAGATACGCAGTATTTT.

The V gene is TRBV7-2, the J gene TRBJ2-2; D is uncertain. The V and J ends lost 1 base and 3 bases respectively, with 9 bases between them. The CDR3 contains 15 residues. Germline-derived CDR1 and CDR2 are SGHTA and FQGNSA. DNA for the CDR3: TGTGCCAGCAGCTTAGACTCAATAGACACCGGGGAGCTGTTTTTT. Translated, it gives CASSLDSIDTGELFF.

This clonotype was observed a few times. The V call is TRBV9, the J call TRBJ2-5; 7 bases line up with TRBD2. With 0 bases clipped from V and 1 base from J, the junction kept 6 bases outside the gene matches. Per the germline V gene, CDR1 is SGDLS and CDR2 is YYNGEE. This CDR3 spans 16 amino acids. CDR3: CASSVADSSGQETQYF. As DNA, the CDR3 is TGTGCCAGCAGCGTAGCTGATTCTAGCGGCCAAGAGACCCAGTACTTC.

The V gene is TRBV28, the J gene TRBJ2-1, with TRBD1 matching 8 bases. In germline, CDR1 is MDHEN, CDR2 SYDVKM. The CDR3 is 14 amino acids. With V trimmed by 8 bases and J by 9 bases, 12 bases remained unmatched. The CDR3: CASLAQGATGEQFF. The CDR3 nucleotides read TGTGCCAGCCTCGCTCAGGGGGCGACCGGTGAGCAGTTCTTC.

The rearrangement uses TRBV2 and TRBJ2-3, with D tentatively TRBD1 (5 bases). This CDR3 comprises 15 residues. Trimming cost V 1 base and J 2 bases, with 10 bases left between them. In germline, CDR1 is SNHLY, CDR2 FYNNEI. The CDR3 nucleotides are TGTGCCAGCAGTGAAGATACAGGTTTCACAGATACGCAGTATTTT. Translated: CASSEDTGFTDTQYF.

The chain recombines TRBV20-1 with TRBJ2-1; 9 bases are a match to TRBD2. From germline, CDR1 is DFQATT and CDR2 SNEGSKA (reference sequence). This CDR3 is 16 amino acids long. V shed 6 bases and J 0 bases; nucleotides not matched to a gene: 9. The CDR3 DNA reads TGCAGTGCCAGAACGAATAGCGGGAGCTCCTACAATGAGCAGTTCTTC. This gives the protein CSARTNSGSSYNEQFF.

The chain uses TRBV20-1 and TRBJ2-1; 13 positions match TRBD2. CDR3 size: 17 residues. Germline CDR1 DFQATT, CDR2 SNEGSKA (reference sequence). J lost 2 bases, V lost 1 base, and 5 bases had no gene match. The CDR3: CSARATGLAGAYNEQFF. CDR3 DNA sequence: TGCAGTGCTAGAGCAACCGGACTAGCGGGAGCCTACAATGAGCAGTTCTTC.

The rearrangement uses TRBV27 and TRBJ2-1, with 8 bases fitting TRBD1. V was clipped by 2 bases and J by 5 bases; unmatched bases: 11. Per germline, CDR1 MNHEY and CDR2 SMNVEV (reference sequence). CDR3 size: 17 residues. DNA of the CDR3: TGTGCCAGCAGTTTAAGGCGGGGCAGGGGGCGTGACAATGAGCAGTTCTTC. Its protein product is CASSLRRGRGRDNEQFF.

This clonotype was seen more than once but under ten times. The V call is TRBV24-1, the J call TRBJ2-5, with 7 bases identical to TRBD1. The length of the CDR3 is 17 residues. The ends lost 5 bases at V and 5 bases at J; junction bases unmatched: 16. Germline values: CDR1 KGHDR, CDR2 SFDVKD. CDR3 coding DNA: TGTGCCACCAGTGGAACTCAAGGACAGGTTTGGGGGGAGACCCAGTACTTC. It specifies CATSGTQGQVWGETQYF.

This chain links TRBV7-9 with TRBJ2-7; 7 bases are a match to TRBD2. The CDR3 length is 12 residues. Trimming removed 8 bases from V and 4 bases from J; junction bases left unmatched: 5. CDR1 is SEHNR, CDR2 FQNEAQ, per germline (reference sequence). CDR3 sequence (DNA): TGTGCCAGCGGCGGGAGATCTTACGAGCAGTACTTC. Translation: CASGGRSYEQYF. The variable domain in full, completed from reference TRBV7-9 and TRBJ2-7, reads DTGVSQNPRHKITKRGQNVTFRCDPISEHNRLYWYRQTLGQGPEFLTYFQNEAQLEKSRLLSDRFSAERPKGSFSTLEIQRTEQGDSAMYLCASGGRSYEQYFGPGTRLTVT.

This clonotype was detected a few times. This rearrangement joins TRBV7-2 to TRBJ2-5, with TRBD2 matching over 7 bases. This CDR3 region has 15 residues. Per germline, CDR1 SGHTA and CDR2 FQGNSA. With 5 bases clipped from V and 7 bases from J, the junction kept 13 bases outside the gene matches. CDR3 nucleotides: TGTGCCAGCAGCCCAGATGGGGGACTACTAGGGACCCAGTACTTC. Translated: CASSPDGGLLGTQYF. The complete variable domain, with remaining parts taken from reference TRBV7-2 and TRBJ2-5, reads GAGVSQSPSNKVTEKGKDVELRCDPISGHTALYWYRQSLGQGLEFLIYFQGNSAPDKSGLPSDRFSAERTGGSVSTLTIQRTQQEDSAVYLCASSPDGGLLGTQYFGPGTRLLVL.

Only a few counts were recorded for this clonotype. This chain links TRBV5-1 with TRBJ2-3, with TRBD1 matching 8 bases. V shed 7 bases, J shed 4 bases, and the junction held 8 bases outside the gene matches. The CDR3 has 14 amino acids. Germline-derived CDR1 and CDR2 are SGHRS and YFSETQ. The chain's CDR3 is CASEPAGGSDTQYF. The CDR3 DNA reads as TGCGCCAGCGAACCAGCAGGGGGCTCAGATACGCAGTATTTT.

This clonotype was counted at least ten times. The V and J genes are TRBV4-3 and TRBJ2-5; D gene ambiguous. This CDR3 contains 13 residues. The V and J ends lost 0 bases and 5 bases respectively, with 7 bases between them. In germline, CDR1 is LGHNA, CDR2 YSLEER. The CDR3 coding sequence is TGCGCCAGCAGCCAAGATCGAGAGGAGACCCAGTACTTC. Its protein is CASSQDREETQYF.

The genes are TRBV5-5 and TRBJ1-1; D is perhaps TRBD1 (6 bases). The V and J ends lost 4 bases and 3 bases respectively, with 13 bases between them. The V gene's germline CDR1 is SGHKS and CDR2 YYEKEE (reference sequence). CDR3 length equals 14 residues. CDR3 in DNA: TGTGCCAGCAGCCTACACCAGGGGTACACTGAAGCTTTCTTT. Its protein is CASSLHQGYTEAFF.

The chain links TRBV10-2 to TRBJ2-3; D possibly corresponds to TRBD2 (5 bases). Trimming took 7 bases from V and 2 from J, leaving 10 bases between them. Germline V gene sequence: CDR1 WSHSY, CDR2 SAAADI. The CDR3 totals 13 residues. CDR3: CASTGEITDTQYF. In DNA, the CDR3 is TGCGCCAGCACCGGGGAGATCACAGATACGCAGTATTTT.

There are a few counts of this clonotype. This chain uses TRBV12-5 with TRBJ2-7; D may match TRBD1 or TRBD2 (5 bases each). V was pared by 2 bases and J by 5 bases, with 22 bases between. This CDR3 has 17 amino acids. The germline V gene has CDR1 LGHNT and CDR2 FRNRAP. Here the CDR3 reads CASGLPPGPPPENEQYF. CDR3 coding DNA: TGTGCTAGTGGTTTGCCTCCGGGACCCCCCCCGGAGAACGAGCAGTACTTC.

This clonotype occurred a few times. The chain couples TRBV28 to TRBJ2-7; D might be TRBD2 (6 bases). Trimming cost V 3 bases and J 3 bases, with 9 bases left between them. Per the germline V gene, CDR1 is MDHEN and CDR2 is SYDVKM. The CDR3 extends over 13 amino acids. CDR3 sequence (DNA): TGTGCCAGCAGTTTCGGGGAGGTCTACGAGCAGTACTTC. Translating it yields CASSFGEVYEQYF. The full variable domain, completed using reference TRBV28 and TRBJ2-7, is DVKVTQSSRYLVKRTGEKVFLECVQDMDHENMFWYRQDPGLGLRLIYFSYDVKMKEKGDIPEGYSVSREKKERFSLILESASTNQTSMYLCASSFGEVYEQYFGPGTRLTVT.

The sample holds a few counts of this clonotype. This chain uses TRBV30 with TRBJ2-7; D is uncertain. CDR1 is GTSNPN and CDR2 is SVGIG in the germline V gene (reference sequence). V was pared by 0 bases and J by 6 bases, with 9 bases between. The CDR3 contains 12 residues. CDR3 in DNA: TGTGCCTGGAGTGTACTAACGGGCGAGCAGTACTTC. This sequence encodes CAWSVLTGEQYF.

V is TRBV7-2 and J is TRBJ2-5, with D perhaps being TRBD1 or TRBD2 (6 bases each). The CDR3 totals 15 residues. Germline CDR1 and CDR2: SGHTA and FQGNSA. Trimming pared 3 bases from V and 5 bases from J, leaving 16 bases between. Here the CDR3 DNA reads TGTGCCAGCAGCTTGGGGGGCGCGGGTTGGGAGACCCAGTACTTC. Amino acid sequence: CASSLGGAGWETQYF.

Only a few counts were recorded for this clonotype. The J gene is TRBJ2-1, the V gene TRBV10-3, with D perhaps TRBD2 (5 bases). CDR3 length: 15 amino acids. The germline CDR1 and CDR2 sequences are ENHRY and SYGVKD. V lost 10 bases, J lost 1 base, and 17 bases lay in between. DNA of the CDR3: TGTGCCACCAAAGGAGGCGGGTCATCCTACAATGAGCAGTTCTTC. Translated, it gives CATKGGGSSYNEQFF.

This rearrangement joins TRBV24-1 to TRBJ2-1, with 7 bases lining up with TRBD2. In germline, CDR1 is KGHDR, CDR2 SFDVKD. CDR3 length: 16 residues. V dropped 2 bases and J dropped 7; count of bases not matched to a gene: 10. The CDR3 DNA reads TGTGCCACCAGTGATTCGGGGGGACGTCTGGGAAATGAGCAGTTCTTC. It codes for CATSDSGGRLGNEQFF.

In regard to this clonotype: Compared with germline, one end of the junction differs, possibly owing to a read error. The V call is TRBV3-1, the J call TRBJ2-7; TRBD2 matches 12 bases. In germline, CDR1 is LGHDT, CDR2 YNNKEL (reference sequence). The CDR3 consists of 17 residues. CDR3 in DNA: TGTGCCAGCAGCCAAGGCCTTAGACTAGCGGGAGACTACGAGAAGTACTTC. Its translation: CASSQGLRLAGDYEKYF.